This TCR beta chain was documented in a study of CD8 T cell repertoires and HIV-1 epitope variants. Study context: Controls were a CMV, EBV and flu peptide pool, Ebola AY9 negative control, and no-peptide well. Epitopes were three Gag families plus Nef HW9 and YT9. Notes on the study in general: This assay reports beta chains of antigen-expanded cells, not T cell function. Fewer than ten TCR beta clonotypes were antigen-specific, six apparently recognizing autologous or escape variants.

The CDR3 is 16 amino acids. V shed 0 bases and J shed 2 bases, with 16 bases lying between them. Per germline, CDR1 SQVTM and CDR2 ANQGSEA. Sequencing used immunoSEQ multiplex PCR; TCRdb keeps in-frame clones, though not all of them. The sample has under 100,000 clones, roughly four fifths seen once. Concerning this clone itself: Its antigen is currently unknown.

The TCR was taken from a male donor with HIV. The V and J genes are TRBV29-1 and TRBJ1-2, with unresolved D. The sequenced material came from uncultured baseline CD8+ T cells from peripheral blood mononuclear cells (PBMCs). CDR3 amino acids: CSVEDLGLTVNYGYTF. The CDR3 bases are TGCAGCGTTGAAGATCTCGGCCTCACCGTAAACTATGGCTACACCTTC.